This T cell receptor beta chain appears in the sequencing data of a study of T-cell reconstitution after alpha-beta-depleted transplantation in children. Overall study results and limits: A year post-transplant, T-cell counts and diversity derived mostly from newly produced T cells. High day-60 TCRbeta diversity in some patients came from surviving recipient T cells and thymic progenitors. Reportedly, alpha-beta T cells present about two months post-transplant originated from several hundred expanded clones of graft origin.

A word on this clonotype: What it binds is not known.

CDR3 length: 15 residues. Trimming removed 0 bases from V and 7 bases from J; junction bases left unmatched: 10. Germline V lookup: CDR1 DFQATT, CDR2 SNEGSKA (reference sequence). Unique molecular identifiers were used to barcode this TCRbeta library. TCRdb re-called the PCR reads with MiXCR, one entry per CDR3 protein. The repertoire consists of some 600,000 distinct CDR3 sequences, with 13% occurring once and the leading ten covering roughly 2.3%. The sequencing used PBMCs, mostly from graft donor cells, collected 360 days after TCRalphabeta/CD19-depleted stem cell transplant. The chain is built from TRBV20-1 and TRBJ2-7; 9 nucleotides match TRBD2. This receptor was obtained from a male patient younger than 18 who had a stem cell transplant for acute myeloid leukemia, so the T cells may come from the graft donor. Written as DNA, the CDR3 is TGCAGTGCTAGAGATCTACTAGCGGGTGATCGGGAGCAGTACTTC. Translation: CSARDLLAGDREQYF.